This is a list of T cell receptor beta chains from one sample in a study of cytomegalovirus exposure and HLA in healthy donors. Repertoires were generated with immunoSEQ multiplex PCR, while TCRdb's copy carries only in-frame clones and drops some. The sample has roughly 300,000 clones; 75% to 90% are singletons. Sequencing was done on a sample of PBMCs. These receptors came from a woman between 18 and 29 years old in good health and CMV-seronegative. Each CDR3 is given with its conserved first and last residue. D genes are given only for firm matches. Size tells how often a clone was seen (once, few, many) or the class of an expanded clone, and some rows leave it out.

d_gene	abundance	v_gene	j_gene	CDR3aa	CDR3nt
TRBD2	.	TRBV27	TRBJ2-7	CASSLSQRDYEQYF	TGTGCCAGCAGTTTGAGCCAGCGGGACTACGAGCAGTACTTC
.	.	TRBV28	TRBJ1-5	CASSFRTNQPQHF	TGTGCCAGCAGCTTCCGGACAAATCAGCCCCAGCATTTT
.	.	TRBV27	TRBJ2-1	CASSLSEPPNEQFF	TGTGCCAGCAGTTTATCGGAGCCCCCCAATGAGCAGTTCTTC
TRBD1	.	TRBV29-1	TRBJ2-5	CSVGLDRGETQYF	TGCAGCGTTGGTTTGGACAGGGGGGAGACCCAGTACTTC
.	.	TRBV7-8	TRBJ1-2	CASSLEGGPVSGYTF	TGTGCCAGCAGCTTAGAGGGAGGACCAGTGAGTGGCTACACCTTC
TRBD1	.	TRBV2	TRBJ1-2	CASSVEGAGNYGYTF	TGTGCCAGCAGCGTCGAGGGGGCCGGTAACTATGGCTACACCTTC
TRBD2	.	TRBV4-2	TRBJ2-3	CASTPTSGVGDTQYF	TGTGCCAGCACCCCGACTAGCGGGGTGGGGGATACGCAGTATTTT
.	.	TRBV30	TRBJ2-5	CAWSRGIQETQYF	TGTGCCTGGAGTAGGGGAATCCAAGAGACCCAGTACTTC
.	.	TRBV19	TRBJ2-1	CASCREPGKEQFF	TGTGCCAGCTGCCGGGAGCCCGGAAAGGAGCAGTTCTTC
.	.	TRBV4-2	TRBJ1-5	CASSQVGGVGQPQHF	TGTGCCAGCAGCCAAGTCGGAGGGGTCGGTCAGCCCCAGCATTTT
.	.	TRBV7-8	TRBJ1-1	CASSPRVSREAFF	TGTGCCAGCAGCCCCCGGGTGTCTCGTGAAGCTTTCTTT
TRBD2	once	TRBV18	TRBJ2-3	CASSPELAGITDTQYF	TGTGCCAGCTCACCGGAACTAGCGGGAATTACAGATACGCAGTATTTT
TRBD1	.	TRBV6-5	TRBJ1-1	CASSYSTGANTEAFF	TGTGCCAGCAGTTATTCAACAGGGGCGAACACTGAAGCTTTCTTT
TRBD2	once	TRBV4-3	TRBJ2-1	CASSQDPSGRGQFF	TGCGCCAGCAGCCAAGATCCTAGCGGGAGGGGGCAGTTCTTC
.	.	TRBV6-5	TRBJ1-1	CASSYQPGGGTEAFF	TGTGCCAGCAGTTACCAACCGGGAGGAGGTACTGAAGCTTTCTTT
.	.	TRBV27	TRBJ2-2	CASSFRGADTGELFF	TGTGCCAGCAGTTTCAGGGGCGCAGACACCGGGGAGCTGTTTTTT
TRBD1	.	TRBV7-2	TRBJ2-7	CASTLGDRSISQYF	TGTGCCAGCACCTTAGGGGACAGGAGTATTTCGCAGTACTTC
TRBD1	.	TRBV23-1	TRBJ2-2	CASSQSRDRGNTGELFF	TGCGCCAGCAGTCAATCACGGGACAGGGGGAACACCGGGGAGCTGTTTTTT
TRBD2	few	TRBV19	TRBJ2-1	CASRGLAYNEQFF	TGTGCCAGTAGAGGACTAGCATACAATGAGCAGTTCTTC
.	.	TRBV28	TRBJ2-7	CASTPFRDTYEQYF	TGTGCCAGCACCCCATTCCGGGACACCTACGAGCAGTACTTC
.	.	TRBV27	TRBJ2-2	CASSRVGGRTGGELFF	TGTGCCAGCAGCCGTGTCGGGGGGCGAACGGGCGGGGAGCTGTTTTTT
.	.	TRBV18	TRBJ2-7	CASSPAIGGSSYEQYF	TGTGCCAGCTCACCTGCCATAGGAGGGAGCTCCTACGAGCAGTACTTC
.	.	TRBV6-1	TRBJ1-2	CASSEVGLDGGNTF	TGTGCCAGCAGTGAAGTAGGTTTGGATGGGGGCAACACCTTC
TRBD2	once	TRBV5-4	TRBJ2-7	CASSFWLAGGQFREQYF	TGTGCCAGCAGCTTTTGGCTAGCGGGAGGCCAATTCCGGGAGCAGTACTTC
TRBD2	.	TRBV5-1	TRBJ2-1	CASSHSIAGDNEQFF	TGCGCCAGCAGCCATTCTATAGCGGGAGACAATGAGCAGTTCTTC
TRBD1	.	TRBV6-5	TRBJ2-2	CASRWGTGRGGELFF	TGTGCCAGCAGATGGGGGACAGGAAGGGGCGGGGAGCTGTTTTTT
TRBD2	.	TRBV5-1	TRBJ2-5	CASSRVFQAGGSAGTQYF	TGCGCCAGCAGCAGGGTTTTTCAGGCGGGAGGGTCCGCGGGGACCCAGTACTTC
TRBD2	.	TRBV10-1	TRBJ2-7	CASSPTGTSSNSYEQYF	TGCGCCAGCAGTCCAACCGGGACTAGCTCGAACTCCTACGAGCAGTACTTC
TRBD2	.	TRBV5-1	TRBJ2-5	CASRRGTSGRGGVRETQYF	TGCGCCAGCAGACGAGGGACTAGCGGGAGGGGTGGGGTACGTGAGACCCAGTACTTC
TRBD2	.	TRBV27	TRBJ2-3	CATRPGTSGIYTQYF	TGTGCCACACGACCGGGGACTAGCGGGATATATACGCAGTATTTT
TRBD2	.	TRBV18	TRBJ2-7	CASSPITLLAGGFPEEQYF	TGTGCCAGCTCACCCATCACACTACTAGCGGGAGGCTTCCCAGAGGAGCAGTACTTC
.	.	TRBV27	TRBJ1-1	CASSLFSATEAFF	TGTGCCAGCAGTTTATTTAGCGCCACTGAAGCTTTCTTT
.	.	TRBV6-5	TRBJ2-2	CASRDSLNTGELFF	TGTGCCAGCAGAGATAGCCTAAACACCGGGGAGCTGTTTTTT
.	.	TRBV6-5	TRBJ1-3	CAAHTGRGNTIYF	TGTGCCGCACACACAGGGCGCGGAAACACCATATATTTT
.	.	TRBV9	TRBJ2-2	CASSPRSGRNTGELFF	TGTGCCAGCAGCCCCAGGAGTGGGAGGAACACCGGGGAGCTGTTTTTT
TRBD2	.	TRBV6-1	TRBJ2-7	CASSALLAGGPSSYEQYF	TGTGCCAGCAGTGCGTTACTAGCGGGAGGCCCTAGCTCCTACGAGCAGTACTTC
.	.	TRBV5-6	TRBJ2-7	CASSSTSRDYEQYF	TGTGCCAGCAGCTCGACTTCGCGGGACTACGAGCAGTACTTC
.	.	TRBV27	TRBJ1-5	CASSLTINQPQHF	TGTGCCAGCAGTTTGACAATCAATCAGCCCCAGCATTTT
TRBD1	.	TRBV5-1	TRBJ2-7	CASSSLEKTGSNEQYF	TGCGCCAGCAGCTCACTTGAAAAGACAGGGTCCAACGAGCAGTACTTC
TRBD2	.	TRBV7-2	TRBJ2-1	CASSARLAGGVSNEQFF	TGTGCCAGCAGCGCACGACTAGCGGGAGGGGTATCCAATGAGCAGTTCTTC
.	.	TRBV5-1	TRBJ2-5	CASNLDGNQETQYF	TGCGCCAGCAACCTGGACGGGAACCAAGAGACCCAGTACTTC
.	.	TRBV11-2	TRBJ2-7	CASSPGLGSEQYF	TGTGCCAGCAGCCCAGGGCTGGGATCCGAGCAGTACTTC
TRBD2	.	TRBV28	TRBJ2-7	CASSSGRREEQYF	TGTGCCAGCAGTAGCGGGAGGCGGGAAGAGCAGTACTTC
TRBD1	.	TRBV19	TRBJ1-2	CASTPTGGGNYGYTF	TGTGCCAGTACCCCAACAGGGGGCGGCAACTATGGCTACACCTTC
TRBD1	.	TRBV2	TRBJ2-3	CASRHRTGDTDTQYF	TGTGCCAGCAGGCATAGGACAGGGGACACAGATACGCAGTATTTT
.	once	TRBV15	TRBJ2-7	CATSRTTQNQQYF	TGTGCCACCAGCAGGACAACTCAAAACCAGCAGTACTTC
.	once	TRBV9	TRBJ2-7	CASSQPGKSYEQYF	TGTGCCAGCAGCCAACCAGGGAAGTCCTACGAGCAGTACTTC
.	.	TRBV5-1	TRBJ2-1	CASSRTGSNNEQFF	TGCGCCAGCAGCCGGACCGGGAGCAACAATGAGCAGTTCTTC
TRBD1	.	TRBV5-1	TRBJ1-2	CASSLEGQGTGGYTF	TGCGCCAGCAGCTTGGAAGGACAGGGTACGGGAGGCTACACCTTC
TRBD1	.	TRBV5-1	TRBJ2-7	CASSVAGTGAGEQYF	TGCGCCAGCAGCGTCGCCGGGACAGGGGCTGGAGAGCAGTACTTC
.	.	TRBV5-6	TRBJ1-2	CASSLGGLGGYTF	TGTGCCAGCAGCCTCGGGGGGCTGGGGGGCTACACCTTC
.	.	TRBV14	TRBJ2-3	CASSPIRSTQYF	TGTGCCAGCAGCCCGATACGGAGTACGCAGTATTTT
.	few	TRBV18	TRBJ2-7	CASSATSIGVREQYF	TGTGCCAGCTCCGCCACGTCGATAGGGGTACGAGAGCAGTACTTC
.	.	TRBV27	TRBJ2-7	CASSGGERIVYEQYF	TGTGCCAGCAGCGGGGGTGAGCGGATCGTCTACGAGCAGTACTTC
.	.	TRBV27	TRBJ2-1	CASSPRAPGSNEQFF	TGTGCCAGCAGTCCCCGGGCCCCGGGGTCGAATGAGCAGTTCTTC
TRBD1	once	TRBV25-1	TRBJ2-7	CASTNTAGDRVYEQYF	TGTGCCAGCACCAATACGGCCGGGGACAGAGTCTACGAGCAGTACTTC